The present TCR beta chain was sequenced within a study of blood T cell repertoires in COVID-19. Across the whole study: PBMCs, B-cell-depleted T cells, or T cells provided the cDNA or gDNA that made up the material.

Profiled with immunoSEQ multiplex PCR; TCRdb holds only in-frame clones, not every one. Seen here are 55,000 to 70,000 clones, 91% observed once, and the top ten hold approximately 2.5%. The CDR3 is made up of 17 amino acids. V shed 3 bases, J shed 0 bases, and the junction held 8 bases outside the gene matches. Germline V gene data show CDR1 as SQVTM and CDR2 as ANQGSEA. The rearrangement links TRBV29-1 to TRBJ2-7; 13 nucleotides align to TRBD2. The sequencing sample was made of peripheral blood. The TCR was taken from a man between 60 and 75 years old with acute or convalescent COVID-19. CDR3 DNA: TGCAGCGTTGACCTTGGACTAGCGGGGGCAAACTCCTACGAGCAGTACTTC. Translated: CSVDLGLAGANSYEQYF.